A selection of T cell receptor beta chains follows, all from one sample in a study of shared clonotypes between healthy human individuals. Libraries were prepared by immunoSEQ multiplex PCR; TCRdb keeps only in-frame clonotypes and omits some of them. Of about 600,000 clones in the sample, roughly 98% were seen once. Sequencing was performed on naive CD8+ T cells sorted from blood. The source of these receptors is a man aged 30 to 45 in good health. Each CDR3 is given with its conserved first and last residue. Fields, in order: clone size, J gene, D gene, V gene, CDR3 protein, CDR3 DNA. The D gene is left open where the match is weak. Not all rows give a size; the values are once, few, many and, for expanded clones, a class.

.	TRBJ2-7	TRBD1	TRBV27	CASSLTGAYEQYF	TGTGCCAGCAGTTTAACAGGGGCATACGAGCAGTACTTC
.	TRBJ2-1	.	TRBV11-2	CASSLVGGNEQFF	TGTGCCAGCAGCCTAGTTGGGGGCAATGAGCAGTTCTTC
.	TRBJ2-2	.	TRBV7-9	CASLEPSNTGELFF	TGTGCCAGCCTGGAACCATCGAACACCGGGGAGCTGTTTTTT
once	TRBJ2-1	.	TRBV18	CASSPPVGTEQFF	TGTGCCAGCTCACCACCGGTCGGGACCGAACAGTTCTTC
.	TRBJ2-7	TRBD1	TRBV9	CASSDGQASYEQYF	TGTGCCAGCAGCGACGGACAGGCCTCCTACGAGCAGTACTTC
once	TRBJ2-1	.	TRBV13	CASSLESWGLGAENNEQFF	TGTGCCAGCAGCTTAGAATCGTGGGGTCTGGGGGCGGAAAACAATGAGCAGTTCTTC
.	TRBJ2-1	.	TRBV9	CASSLEGIEQFF	TGTGCCAGCAGCCTTGAGGGGATTGAGCAGTTCTTC
.	TRBJ1-2	.	TRBV4-1	CASSRVIRDSGYTF	TGCGCCAGCAGCCGCGTGATAAGAGACAGTGGCTACACCTTC
.	TRBJ2-3	TRBD2	TRBV7-9	CASSSTELGLVRDTQYF	TGTGCCAGCAGCTCAACGGAGTTGGGACTAGTTAGAGATACGCAGTATTTT
.	TRBJ2-5	TRBD2	TRBV29-1	CSAHGTSGREETQYF	TGCAGCGCTCACGGAACTAGCGGGAGGGAAGAGACCCAGTACTTC
.	TRBJ2-1	TRBD2	TRBV4-3	CASSRGLAGASYNEQFF	TGCGCCAGCAGCCGAGGACTAGCGGGAGCATCCTACAATGAGCAGTTCTTC
.	TRBJ2-7	.	TRBV5-1	CASSAGQYSYEQYF	TGCGCCAGCAGCGCGGGACAGTACTCCTACGAGCAGTACTTC
.	TRBJ2-1	.	TRBV2	CASSEAPTGPYNEQFF	TGTGCCAGCAGTGAAGCGCCGACAGGTCCTTACAATGAGCAGTTCTTC
.	TRBJ2-2	.	TRBV7-3	CASSFPGSGELFF	TGTGCCAGCAGCTTCCCGGGTAGCGGGGAGCTGTTTTTT
once	TRBJ2-1	.	TRBV19	CASRRVAELNEQFF	TGTGCCAGTAGGCGGGTAGCGGAGTTGAATGAGCAGTTCTTC
.	TRBJ2-3	TRBD2	TRBV5-1	CASSPRLAGGPQLTDTQYF	TGCGCCAGCAGCCCGCGACTAGCGGGAGGGCCCCAATTAACAGATACGCAGTATTTT
.	TRBJ2-7	.	TRBV28	CASSYGTKSRDF	TGTGCCAGCAGTTATGGTACGAAGAGTCGGGACTTC
.	TRBJ2-1	TRBD2	TRBV29-1	CSVDRLAGYNEQFF	TGCAGCGTTGACCGACTAGCGGGCTACAATGAGCAGTTCTTC
.	TRBJ2-1	.	TRBV5-1	CASSLYPGERINEQFF	TGCGCCAGCAGCTTGTACCCGGGAGAGCGTATCAATGAGCAGTTCTTC
.	TRBJ2-7	.	TRBV7-7	CASSLARNYEQYF	TGTGCTAGCAGCTTAGCGCGGAACTACGAGCAGTACTTC
.	TRBJ2-7	.	TRBV11-2	CASLDILSSYEQYF	TGTGCCAGTTTGGACATTTTGAGCTCCTACGAGCAGTACTTC
once	TRBJ2-7	.	TRBV9	CASSVGGVGHRISYEQYF	TGTGCCAGCAGCGTAGGCGGTGTTGGACACCGAATCTCCTACGAGCAGTACTTC
few	TRBJ2-3	.	TRBV7-9	CASSLGGLTDTQYF	TGTGCCAGCAGCTTAGGGGGCTTGACAGATACGCAGTATTTT
.	TRBJ2-3	TRBD2	TRBV5-5	CASSLGSGSGDTQYF	TGTGCCAGCAGCTTGGGTAGCGGGAGTGGAGATACGCAGTATTTT
.	TRBJ2-6	.	TRBV27	CASSLYGSGANVLTF	TGTGCCAGCAGTTTATACGGGTCTGGGGCCAACGTCCTGACTTTC
.	TRBJ2-1	.	TRBV5-6	CASSLFIQENEQFF	TGTGCCAGCAGCTTGTTCATTCAGGAAAATGAGCAGTTCTTC
once	TRBJ2-3	.	TRBV6-5	CASSYGTPNTDTQYF	TGTGCCAGCAGTTACGGGACACCCAACACAGATACGCAGTATTTT
once	TRBJ2-2	.	TRBV7-7	CASSLEDRSNGELFF	TGTGCTAGCAGCTTAGAGGATCGAAGTAACGGGGAGCTGTTTTTT
.	TRBJ1-3	.	TRBV29-1	CSAAGRDSGNTIYF	TGCAGCGCTGCGGGACGTGACTCTGGAAACACCATATATTTT
.	TRBJ2-5	TRBD2	TRBV4-1	CASSQAELAGAETQYF	TGCGCCAGCAGCCAAGCGGAACTAGCGGGAGCGGAGACCCAGTACTTC
.	TRBJ2-3	TRBD1	TRBV11-2	CATSGTGTDTQYF	TGTGCCACCTCCGGGACAGGCACAGATACGCAGTATTTT
few	TRBJ2-7	.	TRBV18	CASYPSWGEIGEQYF	TGTGCCAGCTACCCTTCATGGGGGGAGATCGGCGAGCAGTACTTC
.	TRBJ1-5	.	TRBV6-5	CASSYSSGWPQHF	TGTGCCAGCAGTTACAGTTCTGGGTGGCCCCAGCATTTT
.	TRBJ2-1	.	TRBV7-7	CASSLTIRNEQFF	TGTGCCAGCAGCTTAACCATACGCAATGAGCAGTTCTTC
.	TRBJ1-1	.	TRBV7-5	CARSQKGEVTEAFF	TGTGCCAGAAGCCAGAAAGGGGAGGTCACTGAAGCTTTCTTT
.	TRBJ2-1	.	TRBV7-9	CASSRGYNEQFF	TGTGCCAGCAGCCGCGGGTACAATGAGCAGTTCTTC
.	TRBJ2-7	TRBD1	TRBV27	CASSQTGYEQYF	TGTGCCAGCAGCCAGACAGGGTACGAGCAGTACTTC
.	TRBJ1-3	TRBD1	TRBV27	CASSPRTGRDTIYF	TGTGCCAGCAGTCCCCGGACAGGGAGGGACACCATATATTTT
.	TRBJ2-1	TRBD1	TRBV15	CATSGRDSSYNEQFF	TGTGCCACCAGCGGCCGGGACAGCTCCTACAATGAGCAGTTCTTC
.	TRBJ2-5	TRBD1	TRBV27	CASSLDRGETQYF	TGTGCCAGCAGTTTAGACAGGGGGGAGACCCAGTACTTC
.	TRBJ2-2	.	TRBV2	CASSAEYTGELFF	TGTGCCAGCTCGGCGGAGTACACCGGGGAGCTGTTTTTT
.	TRBJ1-2	TRBD1	TRBV7-9	CASSPTGGDNYGYTF	TGTGCCAGCAGCCCGACAGGGGGCGATAACTATGGCTACACCTTC
.	TRBJ2-2	.	TRBV28	CASSFNIPRTANTGELFF	TGTGCCAGCAGTTTTAATATCCCTAGGACAGCGAACACCGGGGAGCTGTTTTTT
.	TRBJ2-2	.	TRBV18	CASSPLGGDTGELFF	TGTGCCAGCTCACCCCTGGGAGGAGACACCGGGGAGCTGTTTTTT
.	TRBJ2-1	.	TRBV5-5	CASSLGGNEQFF	TGTGCCAGCAGCTTGGGTGGCAATGAGCAGTTCTTC
.	TRBJ2-7	.	TRBV29-1	CSVSGGTPLSYEQYF	TGCAGCGTCTCCGGCGGGACTCCGCTCTCCTACGAGCAGTACTTC
.	TRBJ1-1	.	TRBV28	CASTHSGGTEAFF	TGTGCCAGCACCCACTCCGGGGGGACTGAAGCTTTCTTT
.	TRBJ1-3	.	TRBV19	CASSADTRNTIYF	TGTGCCAGTAGTGCGGACACCAGAAACACCATATATTTT
.	TRBJ1-5	.	TRBV6-6	CASRVRMGRFAQHF	TGTGCCAGCCGGGTTCGCATGGGCAGGTTCGCCCAGCATTTT
once	TRBJ2-1	.	TRBV4-1	CASSQDLSSSYNEQFF	TGCGCCAGCAGCCAAGATCTTTCTAGCTCCTACAATGAGCAGTTCTTC
once	TRBJ1-1	.	TRBV18	CASSPDRRPTEAFF	TGTGCCAGCTCACCAGACAGGAGACCCACTGAAGCTTTCTTT
.	TRBJ2-2	.	TRBV10-1	CASSEIRGLGTNTGELFF	TGCGCCAGCAGTGAAATTCGGGGCCTGGGCACTAACACCGGGGAGCTGTTTTTT
.	TRBJ1-5	.	TRBV5-5	CASSPDPYQPQHF	TGTGCCAGCAGCCCTGATCCGTATCAGCCCCAGCATTTT
.	TRBJ2-2	.	TRBV29-1	CSGRVSNTGELFF	TGCAGCGGTCGGGTTAGTAACACCGGGGAGCTGTTTTTT
once	TRBJ2-2	.	TRBV7-9	CASSGGGGAMGAGELFF	TGTGCCAGCAGCGGTGGAGGGGGGGCCATGGGAGCCGGGGAGCTGTTTTTT
.	TRBJ2-1	TRBD1	TRBV14	CASSRLQGAGRNEQFF	TGTGCCAGCAGCCGATTACAGGGGGCAGGTCGCAATGAGCAGTTCTTC
.	TRBJ2-5	TRBD2	TRBV28	CASTPGLAHQETQYF	TGTGCCAGCACCCCGGGACTAGCGCATCAAGAGACCCAGTACTTC
.	TRBJ2-3	.	TRBV29-1	CSSTEPTDTQYF	TGCAGCTCGACGGAACCCACAGATACGCAGTATTTT
.	TRBJ2-1	TRBD2	TRBV29-1	CSVIRLAENNEQFF	TGCAGCGTAATCAGACTAGCGGAAAACAATGAGCAGTTCTTC
.	TRBJ2-7	.	TRBV9	CASSVDVSSYEQYF	TGTGCCAGCAGCGTAGATGTCAGCTCCTACGAGCAGTACTTC